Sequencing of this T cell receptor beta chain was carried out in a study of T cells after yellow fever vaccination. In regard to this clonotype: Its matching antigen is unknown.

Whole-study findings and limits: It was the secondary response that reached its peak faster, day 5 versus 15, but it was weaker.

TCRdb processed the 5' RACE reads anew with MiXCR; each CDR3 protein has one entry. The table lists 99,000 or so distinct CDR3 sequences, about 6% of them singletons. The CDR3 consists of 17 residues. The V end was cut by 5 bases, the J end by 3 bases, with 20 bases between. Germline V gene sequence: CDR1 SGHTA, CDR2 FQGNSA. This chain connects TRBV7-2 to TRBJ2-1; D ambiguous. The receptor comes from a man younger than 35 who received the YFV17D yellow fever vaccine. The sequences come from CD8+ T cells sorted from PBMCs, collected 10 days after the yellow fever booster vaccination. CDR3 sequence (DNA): TGTGCCAGCAGCCCCCCGTTAAGGGTTTTTAACTACAATGAGCAGTTCTTC. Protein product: CASSPPLRVFNYNEQFF.